The 20 T cell receptor beta chains in this list originate from one sample, sequenced in a study of T cell responses to AZD1222 COVID-19 vaccine (dated by TCRdb to the early 2020s). Library preparation was by the immunoSEQ multiplex PCR assay. TCRdb retrieved this table from immuneACCESS and kept in-frame rearrangements only. Not all clones are present; in checked studies, unresolved V genes account for under half, and no reason is known for the remainder. The sample table lists 89,000 or so clones, 80% to 95% of them with a count of one. The top ten clonotypes cover 28% of the sample. The time point label, as the study defines it: about 28 days (+/-7) after the second vaccine dose. Specimen: peripheral blood, collected 28 days after the second AZD1222 dose. The source of these receptors is an adult who received the AZD1222 COVID-19 vaccine.

This clone was detected only once. The chain joins TRBV5-6 to TRBJ1-1; D perhaps matches TRBD1 (5 bases). The germline V and J ends were trimmed by 2 bases and 1 base, with 15 bases remaining between them. Germline V gene sequence: CDR1 SGHDT, CDR2 YYEEEE. The CDR3 has 16 residues. The CDR3 here is CASSLPGGGRNTEAFF. CDR3 nucleotides: TGTGCCAGCAGCTTACCTGGTGGGGGGAGGAACACTGAAGCTTTCTTT.

The chain combines TRBV11-2 with TRBJ2-5; D is unclear. This CDR3 has 14 residues. Trimming pared 5 bases from V and 4 bases from J, leaving 14 bases between. Germline assignment: CDR1 SGHAT and CDR2 FQNNGV. CDR3 DNA: TGTGCCAGCAGCCCCGGAACCCCCGCAGAGACCCAGTACTTC. Amino acid sequence: CASSPGTPAETQYF.

The chain links TRBV28 to TRBJ2-7, with D hard to call. CDR1 MDHEN and CDR2 SYDVKM come from the germline V gene. V was cut by 8 bases and J by 0 bases, with 8 bases left in between. CDR3 size: 12 residues. CDR3 sequence: CASQESSYEQYF. As DNA, the CDR3 is TGTGCCAGCCAGGAAAGCTCCTACGAGCAGTACTTC.

This clone was seen once. The V and J genes are TRBV28 and TRBJ1-5; tentative D call: TRBD1 (6 bases). V was cut by 1 base and J by 3 bases, with 16 bases left in between. Germline V CDR1 and CDR2: MDHEN, SYDVKM. There are 17 residues in the CDR3. CDR3 region: CASSLYRGGGFNQPQHF. DNA of the CDR3: TGTGCCAGCAGTTTATACCGAGGGGGGGGATTCAATCAGCCCCAGCATTTT. Complete variable domain (other parts from reference TRBV28 and TRBJ1-5): DVKVTQSSRYLVKRTGEKVFLECVQDMDHENMFWYRQDPGLGLRLIYFSYDVKMKEKGDIPEGYSVSREKKERFSLILESASTNQTSMYLCASSLYRGGGFNQPQHFGDGTRLSIL.

The chain employs TRBV10-3 and TRBJ2-5; possibly TRBD1 for D (7 bases). Trimming removed 8 bases at V and 3 bases at J, with 13 bases between. The germline V gene encodes CDR1 ENHRY and CDR2 SYGVKD. This CDR3 contains 13 residues. Here the CDR3 reads CAIRTGEEETQYF. The CDR3 DNA follows: TGTGCCATCCGCACAGGGGAGGAAGAGACCCAGTACTTC.

This rearrangement joins TRBV19 to TRBJ2-7, with D possibly matching TRBD2 (5 bases). The CDR3 has 13 residues. In germline, CDR1 is LNHDA, CDR2 SQIVND (reference sequence). V dropped 4 bases and J dropped 2 bases, with 9 bases sitting between them. CDR3 DNA: TGTGCCAGTAGTACTGGACTGCCCTACGAGCAGTACTTC. Residues: CASSTGLPYEQYF.

V usage is TRBV12-3 or TRBV12-4 and J usage is TRBJ2-7; a weak D match, TRBD2 (5 bases). V gave up 4 bases and J gave up 5 bases, with 12 bases separating them. The CDR3 totals 13 residues. The CDR3 protein is CASSWVRDNEQYF. CDR3 nucleotides: TGTGCCAGCAGTTGGGTTCGGGATAACGAGCAGTACTTC.

The chain uses TRBV12-1 and TRBJ2-7; the table's D call of TRBD2 was not tested on the DNA. TRBV12-1 is listed as a pseudogene. The CDR3 loop spans 20 amino acids. The DNA for the CDR3 is TGTGCCAGCAGCCCGCTCGTCCCAGCGGGAGTAAGCGCTGGGGATTACGAGCAGTACTTC. Protein: CASSPLVPAGVSAGDYEQYF.

This clone came up once. The gene calls are TRBV2 and TRBJ1-4; D is perhaps TRBD1 (6 bases). Trimming cost V 4 bases and J 7 bases, with 16 bases left between them. CDR3 length equals 15 residues. CDR1 is SNHLY and CDR2 is FYNNEI in the germline V gene. The CDR3 sequence is CASSGGGGVGEKLFF. Here the CDR3 DNA reads TGTGCCAGCAGTGGGGGAGGGGGTGTCGGTGAAAAACTGTTTTTT.

This chain links TRBV18 with TRBJ1-3; maybe TRBD1 (6 bases). The CDR3 spans 15 residues. Trimming pared 6 bases from V and 0 bases from J, leaving 12 bases between. Germline-derived CDR1 and CDR2 are KGHSH and LQKENI. Here the CDR3 DNA reads TGTGCCAGCTCCGGGACATTCGACTCTGGAAACACCATATATTTT. Translated: CASSGTFDSGNTIYF.

The chain uses TRBV6-6 and TRBJ2-7, with D possibly called TRBD1 or TRBD2 (6 bases each). Germline CDR1 and CDR2: MNHNY and SVGAGI (reference sequence). With 6 bases removed from V and 3 bases from J, the gap between germline ends came to 15 bases. This CDR3 has 14 amino acids. The CDR3 DNA follows: TGTGCCAGCAGGATCGGACGGGGGCGCTACGAGCAGTACTTC. Protein sequence: CASRIGRGRYEQYF.

The chain combines TRBV28 with TRBJ1-5; 8 bases agree with TRBD1. Germline-derived CDR1 and CDR2 are MDHEN and SYDVKM. V shed 10 bases and J 3 bases; nucleotides not matched to a gene: 11. The CDR3 loop spans 15 amino acids. The CDR3 DNA reads as TGTGCCATCCCCGGGACAGGCTCTTCCAATCAGCCCCAGCATTTT. Translated: CAIPGTGSSNQPQHF.

V and J are TRBV28 and TRBJ2-1, with 7 bases that match TRBD1. This CDR3 spans 15 amino acids. V shed 2 bases and J 7 bases; nucleotides not matched to a gene: 8. CDR1 MDHEN and CDR2 SYDVKM come from the germline V gene. CDR3 residues: CASSLGPSGGNEQFF. DNA of the CDR3: TGTGCCAGCAGTTTAGGGCCTTCAGGGGGAAATGAGCAGTTCTTC.

The gene calls are TRBV6-5 and TRBJ2-1, with D maybe TRBD1 (5 bases). V was cut by 6 bases and J by 0 bases, with 12 bases left in between. The CDR3 loop spans 15 amino acids. Per germline, CDR1 MNHEY and CDR2 SVGAGI. The CDR3 reads CASSLTASSYNEQFF. The CDR3 DNA reads TGTGCCAGCAGCCTGACAGCGAGCTCCTACAATGAGCAGTTCTTC.

This clone was observed a single time. The genes are TRBV2 and TRBJ1-5, with 9 bases that match TRBD1. The CDR3 runs to 14 residues. Per the germline V gene, CDR1 is SNHLY and CDR2 is FYNNEI. Unmatched junction bases numbered 6, after V lost 6 bases and J lost 6 bases. This chain's CDR3 is CASRGTGNIQPQHF. CDR3 nucleotides: TGTGCCAGCAGGGGGACAGGGAACATTCAGCCCCAGCATTTT.

This rearrangement joins TRBV9 to TRBJ2-3, with 14 bases lining up with TRBD2. V dropped 3 bases and J dropped 1; count of bases not matched to a gene: 10. CDR1 and CDR2 (germline): SGDLS, YYNGEE. The CDR3 spans 19 residues. In nucleotides, the CDR3 is TGTGCCAGCAGCGGACCGGGACTAGCGGGAGTAGGTGGCACAGATACGCAGTATTTT. Translated, it gives CASSGPGLAGVGGTDTQYF.

The gene calls are TRBV9 and TRBJ2-1; 7 nucleotides line up with TRBD2. With V trimmed by 0 bases and J by 6 bases, 6 bases remained unmatched. The germline CDR1 and CDR2 sequences are SGDLS and YYNGEE. The CDR3 length is 15 residues. CDR3 DNA sequence: TGTGCCAGCAGCGTAGCGGGCGGGAGTGGCAATGAGCAGTTCTTC. It codes for CASSVAGGSGNEQFF.

This chain links TRBV28 with TRBJ1-2, with D perhaps matching TRBD1 (5 bases). Trimming took off 2 bases at V and 6 bases at J, with 10 bases between the two ends. Germline V CDR1 and CDR2: MDHEN, SYDVKM. The CDR3 is made up of 13 amino acids. CDR3 loop: CASSLAGSDGYTF. Written as DNA, the CDR3 is TGTGCCAGCAGTTTAGCAGGGTCCGATGGCTACACCTTC.

In this sample, this clone turned up a few times. J is TRBJ1-6 and V is TRBV5-5; 8 bases line up with TRBD1. CDR1 is SGHKS and CDR2 is YYEKEE in the germline V gene (reference sequence). With 7 bases clipped from V and 0 bases from J, the junction kept 9 bases outside the gene matches. This CDR3 is 17 amino acids long. CDR3 DNA: TGTGCCAGCGGACTGACAACAGGGGGCTCCTATAATTCACCCCTCCACTTT. Its translation: CASGLTTGGSYNSPLHF.

V and J are TRBV19 and TRBJ2-2; D call uncertain. This CDR3 contains 14 residues. CDR1 and CDR2 (germline): LNHDA, SQIVND (reference sequence). V lost 1 base, J lost 7 bases, and 10 bases lay in between. The chain's CDR3 is CASSIGAVFGELFF. CDR3 bases: TGTGCCAGTAGTATAGGGGCGGTTTTCGGGGAGCTGTTTTTT.